Each of the 26 T cell receptor beta chains below was sequenced from the same sample in a study of cytomegalovirus exposure and HLA in healthy donors. Both 60 Vbeta primers and 13 Jbeta primers went into the PCR. Method: immunoSEQ multiplex PCR; TCRdb's copy keeps in-frame clones and lacks some. The sample includes 130,000 to 150,000 clones, roughly 80% of them seen just once. Sequences were obtained from PBMCs. The receptors shown here come from a male donor in good health and CMV-seronegative.

The rearrangement joins TRBV9 to TRBJ1-2, with D perhaps TRBD1 (6 bases). V was trimmed by 0 bases and J by 5 bases, leaving 11 bases between them. CDR3 length equals 14 residues. The germline gives CDR1 SGDLS, CDR2 YYNGEE. The DNA for the CDR3 is TGTGCCAGCAGCGTAGGAGGGGGGGTGTATGGCTACACCTTC. It is translated as CASSVGGGVYGYTF.

This chain connects TRBV7-3 to TRBJ2-7; D is possibly TRBD1 (8 bases). The CDR3 loop spans 15 amino acids. CDR1 is SGHTA and CDR2 is FQGTGA in the germline V gene. Trimming removed 5 bases at V and 3 bases at J, with 17 bases between. In DNA, the CDR3 is TGTGCCAGCAGCCTACAGGGGGGGCAGCGCTACGAGCAGTACTTC. Translated, it gives CASSLQGGQRYEQYF.

The rearrangement joins TRBV5-8 to TRBJ1-4; 9 bases align to TRBD1. This CDR3 spans 14 amino acids. From germline, CDR1 is SGHTS and CDR2 YDEGEE. Trimming removed 4 bases from V and 7 bases from J; junction bases left unmatched: 5. The CDR3 region is CASSIGQGSEKLFF. For the CDR3, the DNA is TGTGCCAGCAGCATCGGACAGGGGAGTGAAAAACTGTTTTTT.

The chain combines TRBV6-5 with TRBJ1-3; the match to TRBD1 covers 7 bases. Germline values: CDR1 MNHEY, CDR2 SVGAGI. The CDR3 sequence is 15 residues long. The V gene end was trimmed by 7 bases and the J gene end by 0 bases; junction bases not matched to a gene: 6. The CDR3 DNA sequence: TGTGCCAGCATGCTACAGGGGAGCTCTGGAAACACCATATATTTT. Its translation: CASMLQGSSGNTIYF.

V and J are TRBV7-6 and TRBJ2-7; D not resolved. Trimming left V 3 bases short and J 6 bases short, with 3 bases between. CDR1 and CDR2 (germline): SGHVS, FNYEAQ. This CDR3 region has 10 residues. CDR3 amino acids: CASSLREQYF. CDR3 bases: TGTGCCAGCAGCTTGCGCGAGCAGTACTTC.

This chain uses TRBV6-5 with TRBJ1-2, with TRBD1 identical over 7 bases. The CDR3 is 15 amino acids. CDR1 MNHEY and CDR2 SVGAGI come from the germline V gene. The junction had 7 bases not matched to a gene; V was cut back by 0 bases and J by 6 bases. CDR3 bases: TGTGCCAGCAGTTACTCCCCAGGGGGAGGAGATGGCTACACCTTC. It encodes CASSYSPGGGDGYTF.

This clone showed up just a few times. The chain employs TRBV5-1 and TRBJ2-3, with D perhaps matching TRBD1 (6 bases). The ends were cut back, 7 bases at V and 0 bases at J, with 9 bases in the middle. The CDR3 has 13 amino acids. The germline CDR1 and CDR2 sequences are SGHRS and YFSETQ. CDR3 DNA sequence: TGCGCCAGCCACAGGGAAAGCACAGATACGCAGTATTTT. The encoded protein is CASHRESTDTQYF.

V gene TRBV6-1 combines with J gene TRBJ2-3; TRBD2 agrees at 8 bases. The germline CDR1 and CDR2 sequences are MNHNS and SASEGT. The CDR3 sequence is 15 residues long. The V and J ends lost 5 bases and 3 bases, in that order; junction bases with no gene match: 7. The CDR3 DNA is TGTGCCAGCAGTTCCCGTAGCGGGGTAACAGATACGCAGTATTTT. This sequence encodes CASSSRSGVTDTQYF.

The V gene is TRBV6-6, the J gene TRBJ2-1; a possible D gene is TRBD2 (6 bases). The length of the CDR3 is 13 residues. V gave up 3 bases and J gave up 6 bases, with 9 bases separating them. CDR1 and CDR2 from the germline V gene are MNHNY and SVGAGI (reference sequence). The CDR3 sequence is CASSYAGGNEQFF. The CDR3 DNA sequence: TGTGCCAGCAGTTATGCCGGGGGCAATGAGCAGTTCTTC.

The chain combines TRBV5-6 with TRBJ1-1, with D possibly being TRBD1 (5 bases). This CDR3 comprises 14 residues. Germline V gene lookup returns CDR1 SGHDT and CDR2 YYEEEE. V lost 7 bases, J lost 0 bases, and 13 bases lay in between. CDR3 coding DNA: TGTGCCAGCCAACGACGGGGGGTGAACACTGAAGCTTTCTTT. Its protein product is CASQRRGVNTEAFF.

V and J are TRBV5-1 and TRBJ2-2, with D possibly being TRBD1 (6 bases). This CDR3 has 13 residues. Per the germline V gene, CDR1 is SGHRS and CDR2 is YFSETQ. V was cut by 3 bases and J by 5 bases, with 8 bases left in between. For the CDR3, the DNA is TGCGCCAGCAGCTCCGGGACAACCGGGGAGCTGTTTTTT. Translating gives CASSSGTTGELFF.

The rearrangement links TRBV9 to TRBJ2-5; unclear D gene. Germline V gives CDR1 SGDLS, CDR2 YYNGEE. Trimming took off 4 bases at V and 3 bases at J, with 10 bases between the two ends. The CDR3 is 13 residues long. CDR3 nucleotides: TGTGCCAGCAGCCCACCCCGAGAAGAGACCCAGTACTTC. Translated: CASSPPREETQYF.

DNA of the CDR3: TGTGCCAGCTCTCCGATCGGGACTAGCGGGGGAGAGACCCAGTACTTC. This codes for CASSPIGTSGGETQYF. The J gene is TRBJ2-5, the V gene TRBV18; TRBD2 matches at 14 bases. Looked up from germline, CDR1 is KGHSH and CDR2 is LQKENI. This CDR3 has 16 residues. With V trimmed by 6 bases and J by 4 bases, 7 bases remained unmatched.

The gene calls are TRBV6-4 and TRBJ2-2; D unclear. Germline V gene data show CDR1 as MRHNA and CDR2 as SNTAGT. The CDR3 length is 13 residues. Trimming left V 2 bases short and J 1 base short, with 2 bases between. The CDR3 DNA reads TGTGCCAGCAGTGACCTGAACACCGGGGAGCTGTTTTTT. Its protein is CASSDLNTGELFF.

The rearrangement joins TRBV6-5 to TRBJ1-4; possibly TRBD1 for D (6 bases). V lost 6 bases to trimming and J lost 6 bases, with 17 bases between them. Germline-derived CDR1 and CDR2 are MNHEY and SVGAGI. The CDR3 length is 15 residues. CDR3 nucleotides: TGTGCCAGCAGGTTAGGGCAGGGGCGTCATGAAAAACTGTTTTTT. As protein: CASRLGQGRHEKLFF.

The chain carries TRBV7-9 and TRBJ1-4, with D tentatively TRBD1 (5 bases). CDR1 SEHNR and CDR2 FQNEAQ come from the germline V gene (reference sequence). CDR3 size: 14 residues. The V gene lost 5 bases and the J gene lost 8 bases, with 15 bases spanning the gap. CDR3: CASSRLDNGEKLFF. In nucleotides, the CDR3 is TGTGCCAGCAGCCGCTTGGACAATGGGGAAAAACTGTTTTTT.

This chain connects TRBV10-3 to TRBJ1-1; D is undetermined. The CDR3 has 11 amino acids. Germline-derived CDR1 and CDR2 are ENHRY and SYGVKD. Deletions cut 2 bases from V and 5 bases from J, with 3 bases between. The CDR3 DNA follows: TGTGCCATCAGTGAGCTTACTGAAGCTTTCTTT. Amino acid sequence: CAISELTEAFF.

The chain recombines TRBV2 with TRBJ2-1, with a possible D match to TRBD1 (7 bases). The V gene's germline CDR1 is SNHLY and CDR2 FYNNEI. The CDR3 length is 13 residues. The ends were cut back, 11 bases at V and 4 bases at J, with 15 bases in the middle. CDR3 region: CAGGTEMYNEQFF. CDR3 nucleotides: TGTGCCGGAGGGACAGAAATGTACAATGAGCAGTTCTTC. The variable domain in full, completed from reference TRBV2 and TRBJ2-1, reads EPEVTQTPSHQVTQMGQEVILRCVPISNHLYFYWYRQILGQKVEFLVSFYNNEISEKSEIFDDQFSVERPDGSNFTLKIRSTKLEDSAMYFCAGGTEMYNEQFFGPGTRLTVL.

This clone was counted a single time. The V and J genes are TRBV7-8 and TRBJ2-1, with 7 nucleotides matching TRBD2. Germline assignment: CDR1 SGHVS and CDR2 FQNEAQ. With 5 bases clipped from V and 2 bases from J, the junction kept 3 bases outside the gene matches. This CDR3 is 14 amino acids long. The CDR3 is CASSRGVPYNEQFF. Here the CDR3 DNA reads TGTGCCAGCAGCCGGGGGGTCCCCTACAATGAGCAGTTCTTC.

The chain joins TRBV5-8 to TRBJ1-3, with a weak D call TRBD1 (5 bases). This CDR3 is built from 15 residues. V lost 0 bases and J 1 base, leaving 8 bases between the germline ends. CDR1 is SGHTS and CDR2 is YDEGEE in the germline V gene. The CDR3, as DNA: TGTGCCAGCAGCTTGGGACAGTCTTCTGGAAACACCATATATTTT. Its translation: CASSLGQSSGNTIYF.

V and J are TRBV28 and TRBJ1-4; 10 bases map to TRBD1. V shed 4 bases, J shed 11 bases, and the junction held 10 bases outside the gene matches. The CDR3 sequence is 15 residues long. Germline-derived CDR1 and CDR2 are MDHEN and SYDVKM. The CDR3 nucleotides read TGTGCCAGCAGTTCCCCCGGGACAGGGGTTTGGAAACTGTTTTTT. Translating it yields CASSSPGTGVWKLFF.

The gene calls are TRBV7-2 and TRBJ2-3; 7 positions match TRBD2. With 1 base clipped from V and 2 bases from J, the junction kept 6 bases outside the gene matches. This CDR3 region has 16 residues. Germline CDR1 and CDR2: SGHTA and FQGNSA. The CDR3 DNA follows: TGTGCCAGCAGCTTAGGAGCGGGGCTATTCACAGATACGCAGTATTTT. It is translated as CASSLGAGLFTDTQYF.

The V gene is TRBV11-2, the J gene TRBJ2-1; 9 nucleotides line up with TRBD1. Unmatched junction bases numbered 2, after V lost 3 bases and J lost 2 bases. In germline, CDR1 is SGHAT, CDR2 FQNNGV. The CDR3 consists of 15 residues. The CDR3 is CASSFTGGPYNEQFF. CDR3 DNA: TGTGCCAGCAGCTTCACAGGGGGCCCCTACAATGAGCAGTTCTTC.

This clone was seen only a few times. This chain uses TRBV13 with TRBJ1-1, with unresolved D. The CDR3 totals 13 residues. In germline, CDR1 is PRHDT, CDR2 FYEKMQ (reference sequence). V dropped 3 bases and J dropped 4 bases, with 9 bases sitting between them. CDR3 coding DNA: TGTGCCAGCAGCTTTCAGGTTCCCACTGAAGCTTTCTTT. Amino acids: CASSFQVPTEAFF.

This clone was seen a few times. The chain is built from TRBV11-2 and TRBJ2-7; 8 bases agree with TRBD2. CDR1 is SGHAT and CDR2 is FQNNGV in the germline V gene. Losses at the gene ends were 1 base for V and 5 bases for J; bases not matched to a gene: 10. The CDR3 covers 16 residues. The CDR3 nucleotides are TGTGCCAGCAGCTTAGGACTAGCGCTCCTCGAGGACGAGCAGTACTTC. Its protein is CASSLGLALLEDEQYF.

This chain connects TRBV28 to TRBJ2-7; TRBD1 aligns across 9 bases. Germline V gene sequence: CDR1 MDHEN, CDR2 SYDVKM. The CDR3 sequence is 15 residues long. V was clipped by 5 bases and J by 3 bases; unmatched bases: 8. This CDR3 is CASSDPGTGFYEQYF. As DNA, the CDR3 is TGTGCCAGCAGTGATCCCGGGACAGGGTTCTACGAGCAGTACTTC.